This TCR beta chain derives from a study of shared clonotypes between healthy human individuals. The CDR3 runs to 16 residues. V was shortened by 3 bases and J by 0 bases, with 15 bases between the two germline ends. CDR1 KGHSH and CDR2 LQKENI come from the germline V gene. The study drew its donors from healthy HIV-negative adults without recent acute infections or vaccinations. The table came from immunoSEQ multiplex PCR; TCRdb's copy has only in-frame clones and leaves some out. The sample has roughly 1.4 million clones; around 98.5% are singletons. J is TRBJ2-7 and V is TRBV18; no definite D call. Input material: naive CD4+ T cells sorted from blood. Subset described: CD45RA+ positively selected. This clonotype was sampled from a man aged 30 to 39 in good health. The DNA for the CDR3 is TGTGCCAGCTCACCTATGTTAAGCCACAGCTCCTACGAGCAGTACTTC. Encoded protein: CASSPMLSHSSYEQYF.